The T cell receptor (beta chain) under discussion was sequenced for a study of cytomegalovirus exposure and HLA in healthy donors. About the research overall: HLA-typed donors contributed some 83 million unique TCRs, which were held in an early data release. Study-wide results and limits: 150 to 200 TCR beta chains were listed as cytomegalovirus-associated. Among donors in an Asian-associated ancestry cluster, a later analysis reportedly found fewer N-insertions than the roughly 700-donor mean. Being productive about 90% or about 30% of the time was typical of most TCR beta V segments in an earlier analysis.

Researchers ran the PCR with 60 Vbeta and 13 Jbeta primers. Repertoires were generated with immunoSEQ multiplex PCR, while TCRdb's copy carries only in-frame clones and drops some. The data contain some 56,000 clones, roughly 60% of them seen just once; the ten biggest clones take up 10% to 15%. CDR1 LGHNA and CDR2 YNFKEQ come from the germline V gene. The V gene lost 1 base and the J gene lost 2 bases, with 8 bases spanning the gap. The CDR3 spans 15 residues. Details on this clone: The target antigen is unknown.

The sequencing sample was made of PBMCs. The chain carries TRBV4-2 and TRBJ2-2; D not certain. This receptor was taken from a human donor in good health. CDR3 loop: CASSQVAVNTGELFF. In nucleotides, the CDR3 is TGTGCCAGCAGCCAAGTGGCGGTCAACACCGGGGAGCTGTTTTTT.